This TCR beta chain is from a study of T cell clonotyping in hematopoietic cell transplantation. Study conclusions and caveats: CD4 and CD8 repertoire contributions could not be separated without sorting.

The CDR3 has 15 amino acids. The V gene lost 5 bases and the J gene lost 0 bases, with 11 bases spanning the gap. The germline gives CDR1 SGHRS, CDR2 YFSETQ. Sequencing used immunoSEQ multiplex PCR; TCRdb keeps in-frame clones, though not all of them. The table lists roughly 40,000 clones, approximately 95% of them singletons. Details on this clone: The antigen is not known.

Sequences were obtained from peripheral blood mononuclear cells. The sequence came from a young man in good health. Some clones in this sample may be carry-over from other donors' samples. This chain connects TRBV5-1 to TRBJ1-4; D not certain. CDR3 DNA sequence: TGCGCCAGCAGGGCGGGCGCCTCAACTAATGAAAAACTGTTTTTT. Its protein product is CASRAGASTNEKLFF.